This T cell receptor (beta chain) stems from a study of cytomegalovirus exposure and HLA in healthy donors. Among the roughly 120 subjects of the validation cohort, separate from the approximately 660-subject first cohort, were the donors. Here immunoSEQ multiplex PCR was the method, and the copy in TCRdb shows in-frame clones only, minus some. The sample has about 73,000 clones; 85% to 95% are singletons. Sequenced sample: PBMCs. This TCR was sampled from a woman under 30 in good health and CMV-seropositive.

The CDR3 reads CASSQGRHAPGGSGYEQYF. The CDR3 bases are TGTGCCAGCAGCCAAGGGCGTCACGCCCCAGGCGGGAGCGGGTACGAGCAGTACTTC. The V and J genes are TRBV16 and TRBJ2-7; TRBD2 matches at 7 bases. The CDR3 is 19 amino acids. Germline V gene data show CDR1 as KGHSY and CDR2 as FQNENV. Trimming removed 2 bases from V and 4 bases from J; junction bases left unmatched: 20.